Listed below are T cell receptor beta chains from one sample, sequenced in a study of T cell repertoires in cytomegalovirus infection. From the reads, TCRdb called clonotypes with MiXCR, one entry per CDR3 protein. The data contain some 700,000 distinct CDR3 sequences, 30% to 35% of them singletons. No antigens are known for them. Material: cultured PBMCs, obtained from culture after CMV antigen stimulation. The receptors derive from a human donor in good health (CMV status not recorded). Some clones in this sample may be carry-over from other donors' samples. Each CDR3 is given with its conserved first and last residue. The D gene is left open where the match is weak. Expanded clones get a size class; other rows say once, few or many, or leave the size out.

clone_size | j_call | d_call | v_call | cdr3_nt | cdr3_aa
NA | TRBJ2-2 | TRBD2 | TRBV9 | TGTGCCAGCAGCGTAGATCTCGGCGGGAGGGCCACCGGGGAGCTGTTTTTT | CASSVDLGGRATGELFF
NA | TRBJ2-5 | NA | TRBV4-1 | TGCGCCAGCAGCGACTCCGGGGGCTCGCTGTACTTC | CASSDSGGSLYF
NA | TRBJ2-5 | TRBD1 | TRBV7-2 | TGTGCCAGCAGCTTAGGGACAGGGAGAGGAGAGACCCAGTACTTC | CASSLGTGRGETQYF
NA | TRBJ2-7 | TRBD2 | TRBV7-2 | TGTGCCAGCAGCTCTCGACTAGCTGGCGAGCAGTACTTC | CASSSRLAGEQYF
NA | TRBJ1-5 | NA | TRBV28 | TGTGCCAGCAGTTTGGGAGGGGATAGGGATCAGCCCCAGCATTTT | CASSLGGDRDQPQHF
NA | TRBJ2-1 | NA | TRBV7-9 | TGTGCCAGCAGCTCGCCCCGGCAGCAGTTTGCCTACAATGAGCAGTTCTTC | CASSSPRQQFAYNEQFF
NA | TRBJ2-5 | NA | TRBV6-1 | TGTGCCAGCAGGGTAAGGGACTTCCAAGAGACCCAGTACTTC | CASRVRDFQETQYF
many | TRBJ2-3 | NA | TRBV7-2 | TGTGCCAGCAGCCCCCAACATAGCACAGATACGCAGTATTTT | CASSPQHSTDTQYF
few | TRBJ1-2 | NA | TRBV18 | TGTGCCAGCTCACTCGGACAGCCCGGGGGGGGCTACACCTTC | CASSLGQPGGGYTF
NA | TRBJ1-6 | NA | TRBV12-3/TRBV12-4 | TGTGCCAGCAGCTTAGGGTTAAGTAATTCACCCCTCCACTTT | CASSLGLSNSPLHF
few | TRBJ2-3 | NA | TRBV9 | TGTGCCAGCAGCGTCGAAGAGCCCACAGATACGCAGTATTTT | CASSVEEPTDTQYF
NA | TRBJ1-2 | NA | TRBV19 | TGTGCCAGTAGTATGAGGGAGAGCTATGGCTACACCTTC | CASSMRESYGYTF
NA | TRBJ1-2 | NA | TRBV7-6 | TGTGCCAGCAGCCTTCAACAGGGTTTCTACACCTTC | CASSLQQGFYTF
many | TRBJ2-7 | TRBD1 | TRBV7-2 | TGTGCCAGCAGCTTCGGGACAGGCTCCTACGAGCAGTACTTC | CASSFGTGSYEQYF
NA | TRBJ1-3 | NA | TRBV10-3 | TGTGCCACTTCTTCCGACCCGGGAGACACCATATATTTT | CATSSDPGDTIYF
NA | TRBJ1-2 | NA | TRBV6-5 | TGTGCCAGCAGTTACTCGGCGCGGCCCAACTATGGCTACACCTTC | CASSYSARPNYGYTF
NA | TRBJ2-3 | NA | TRBV2 | TGTGCCAGCAGACCAGGGGTGAGCCGCACAGATACGCAGTATTTT | CASRPGVSRTDTQYF
NA | TRBJ2-7 | TRBD2 | TRBV20-1 | TGCAGTGCTGTTAGCGGGATCAGGGGCGAGCAGTACTTC | CSAVSGIRGEQYF
NA | TRBJ1-6 | NA | TRBV20-1 | TGCAGTGCTAGTGACCCCCCCAGTGGGCTCCACTTT | CSASDPPSGLHF
NA | TRBJ2-3 | NA | TRBV9 | TGTGCCAGCAGCGTACACCGGGACCGTACGCAGTATTTT | CASSVHRDRTQYF
many | TRBJ1-1 | NA | TRBV7-8 | TGTGCCAGCAGCTTAGCGGGGGTTCGAAACACTGAAGCTTTCTTT | CASSLAGVRNTEAFF
many | TRBJ1-6 | NA | TRBV6-1 | TGTGCCAGCACCTTAGCTCCAAACTCCTATAATTCACCCCTCCACTTT | CASTLAPNSYNSPLHF
NA | TRBJ1-3 | NA | TRBV6-5 | TGTGCCAGCACCCGCACATCGGACCCTCCGAACACCATATATTTT | CASTRTSDPPNTIYF
NA | TRBJ2-1 | NA | TRBV12-3/TRBV12-4 | TGTGCCAGCAGTACCTATTTGGGGCTTAGAGGCCATGGGGCCTACAATGAGCAGTTCTTC | CASSTYLGLRGHGAYNEQFF
NA | TRBJ2-7 | NA | TRBV20-1 | TGCAGTGCTACAACGGGGGACCAGGGCACCTACGAGCAGTACTTC | CSATTGDQGTYEQYF
NA | TRBJ2-2 | NA | TRBV29-1 | TGCAGCGTCGGACACCTAAACACCGGGGAGCTGTTTTTT | CSVGHLNTGELFF